These 17 T cell receptor beta chains came from one sample sequenced in a study of CD8+ T cells in alopecia areata. Regarding treatment: oral pan-JAK inhibitor, 5-10 mg twice daily. It was cDNA, reverse transcribed from extracted RNA, that served as the sequencing template. Method: immunoSEQ multiplex PCR; TCRdb's copy keeps in-frame clones and lacks some. The table has some 170,000 clones, about 61% seen once. The sequencing here drew on CD4+ T cells sorted from blood, taken at roughly week 58, from a patient treated with tofacitinib. The source of these receptors is a human donor with alopecia areata.

The count of this clone is one. The J gene is TRBJ2-7, the V gene TRBV30; 9 bases agree with TRBD1. The germline CDR1 and CDR2 sequences are GTSNPN and SVGIG (reference sequence). The CDR3 is 15 residues long. V lost 3 bases to trimming and J lost 2 bases; unmatched junction nucleotides: 8. CDR3 in amino acids: CAWRGTGTGTYEQYF. DNA for the CDR3: TGTGCCTGGAGGGGGACCGGGACAGGGACCTACGAGCAGTACTTC.

This clone was seen more than once but under ten times. This CDR3 is also generated by other DNA sequences in the sample. The chain is built from TRBV29-1 and TRBJ1-2, with D unresolved. Germline-derived CDR1 and CDR2 are SQVTM and ANQGSEA. Trimming pared 6 bases from V and 8 bases from J, leaving 10 bases between. The CDR3 contains 10 residues. CDR3 amino acids: CSVGTGGYTF. In nucleotides, the CDR3 is TGCAGCGTCGGAACGGGAGGCTACACCTTC.

The chain is built from TRBV5-4 and TRBJ2-1, with 8 bases identical to TRBD2. Germline V gives CDR1 SGHNT, CDR2 YYREEE (reference sequence). CDR3 length: 16 residues. Trimming removed 2 bases from V and 7 bases from J; junction bases left unmatched: 11. Here the CDR3 DNA reads TGTGCCAGCAGCTTTAGTTCTAGCGGGTGGAGGAATGAGCAGTTCTTC. It codes for CASSFSSSGWRNEQFF.

This clone has more than one count but fewer than ten. This rearrangement joins TRBV6-5 to TRBJ2-5, with TRBD2 as a possible D gene (6 bases). The end of the DNA is better explained by TRBJ2-7, so the J call may be wrong. The CDR3 has 15 amino acids. In germline, CDR1 is MNHEY, CDR2 SVGAGI. CDR3: CASSPGTPGPYEQYF. The CDR3 DNA sequence: TGTGCCAGCAGTCCCGGGACTCCGGGTCCCTACGAGCAGTACTTC.

The rearrangement joins TRBV29-1 to TRBJ1-1; 7 nucleotides match TRBD1. V lost 6 bases to trimming and J lost 7 bases; unmatched junction nucleotides: 5. Looked up from germline, CDR1 is SQVTM and CDR2 is ANQGSEA. This CDR3 is built from 11 residues. CDR3 sequence reads: CSVRDSLEAFF. The CDR3 nucleotides read TGCAGCGTCCGGGACAGTCTTGAAGCTTTCTTT.

A note on this clone: Additional DNA sequences in this sample encode the identical CDR3. The V and J genes are TRBV7-8 and TRBJ2-7; D gene ambiguous. Between the trimmed V and J ends, which lost 0 bases and 7 bases, there was a span of 4 bases. Germline CDR1 SGHVS, CDR2 FQNEAQ. The CDR3 sequence is 11 residues long. CDR3: CASSLALEQYF. CDR3 sequence (DNA): TGTGCCAGCAGCTTAGCGTTAGAGCAGTACTTC.

This clone appeared a few times. V and J are TRBV29-1 and TRBJ2-1, with TRBD2 matching over 7 bases. V gave up 6 bases and J gave up 7 bases; unmatched junction bases: 15. Looked up from germline, CDR1 is SQVTM and CDR2 is ANQGSEA. CDR3 length: 15 residues. CDR3 nucleotides: TGCAGCGTCTTCAACAGCGGGGTGGGGAAAAATGAGCAGTTCTTC. Protein product: CSVFNSGVGKNEQFF.

The chain recombines TRBV9 with TRBJ2-3, with TRBD2 matching 11 bases. CDR3 size: 16 residues. V lost 2 bases to trimming and J lost 2 bases; unmatched junction nucleotides: 4. Per germline, CDR1 SGDLS and CDR2 YYNGEE. The CDR3 DNA sequence: TGTGCCAGCAGCGTCCGACTAGCGGGGAACACAGATACGCAGTATTTT. Translated: CASSVRLAGNTDTQYF.

The chain couples TRBV29-1 to TRBJ2-5; D tentatively fits TRBD1 or TRBD2 (6 bases each). Germline V gene data show CDR1 as SQVTM and CDR2 as ANQGSEA. V lost 4 bases and J lost 4, with 13 bases in between. The CDR3 runs 13 residues. The CDR3 DNA reads TGCAGCGTTGTCGGGGGCCCGGGAGAGACCCAGTACTTC. It encodes CSVVGGPGETQYF.

The chain combines TRBV29-1 with TRBJ1-2; D unclear. Trimming left V 3 bases short and J 8 bases short, with 19 bases between. Germline V CDR1 and CDR2: SQVTM, ANQGSEA. The CDR3 runs to 14 residues. The CDR3 region is CSVDRARTKTGYTF. Written as DNA, the CDR3 is TGCAGCGTTGATAGGGCTCGGACGAAAACGGGCTACACCTTC.

The chain joins TRBV30 to TRBJ1-1, with D uncertain. Germline V gene sequence: CDR1 GTSNPN, CDR2 SVGIG (reference sequence). The V end lost 2 bases, the J end lost 1 base, and 8 bases lay between the germline ends. CDR3 size: 13 residues. The CDR3 sequence is CAWSQNRNTEAFF. CDR3 DNA: TGTGCCTGGAGTCAAAACAGGAACACTGAAGCTTTCTTT. The variable domain in full, completed from reference TRBV30 and TRBJ1-1, reads SQTIHQWPATLVQPVGSPLSLECTVEGTSNPNLYWYRQAAGRGLQLLFYSVGIGQISSEVPQNLSASRPQDRQFILSSKKLLLSDSGFYLCAWSQNRNTEAFFGQGTRLTVV.

V gene TRBV9 combines with J gene TRBJ2-5; 11 bases fit TRBD2. CDR3 length: 16 residues. Germline CDR1 reads SGDLS; CDR2 reads YYNGEE. Germline trimming cut 2 bases from V and 5 bases from J; bases unmatched to any gene: 8. DNA of the CDR3: TGTGCCAGCAGCGTTTCATCTAGCGGGGGGCTGGAGACCCAGTACTTC. Its translation: CASSVSSSGGLETQYF. The full variable domain, with the rest looked up from reference TRBV9 and TRBJ2-5, is DSGVTQTPKHLITATGQRVTLRCSPRSGDLSVYWYQQSLDQGLQFLIQYYNGEERAKGNILERFSAQQFPDLHSELNLSSLELGDSALYFCASSVSSSGGLETQYFGPGTRLLVL.

This sequence joins TRBV4-2 and TRBJ2-5, with D possibly matching TRBD2 (5 bases). Per germline, CDR1 LGHNA and CDR2 YNFKEQ. The CDR3 spans 14 residues. Trimming pared 4 bases from V and 4 bases from J, leaving 13 bases between. The DNA of the CDR3 is TGTGCCAGCAGCCCTAAAGGGAGCGGAGAGACCCAGTACTTC. Amino acids: CASSPKGSGETQYF.

The rearrangement joins TRBV7-8 to TRBJ1-1; 7 nucleotides line up with TRBD1. This CDR3 has 12 residues. Germline trimming cut 5 bases from V and 6 bases from J; bases unmatched to any gene: 3. The germline V gene encodes CDR1 SGHVS and CDR2 FQNEAQ. The CDR3 DNA sequence: TGTGCCAGCAGCAACAGGGGCGCTGAAGCTTTCTTT. Encoded protein: CASSNRGAEAFF.

There are a few counts of this clone. The J gene is TRBJ2-1, the V gene TRBV4-1; D ambiguous. V lost 8 bases to trimming and J lost 0 bases, with 11 bases between them. The CDR3 is made up of 14 amino acids. Germline assignment: CDR1 MGHRA and CDR2 YSYEKL. The CDR3 spells CASGRESSYNEQFF. In nucleotides, the CDR3 is TGCGCCAGCGGTAGAGAAAGCTCCTACAATGAGCAGTTCTTC.

The chain is built from TRBV30 and TRBJ1-1; no reliable D call. The length of the CDR3 is 14 residues. V shed 0 bases and J shed 4 bases, with 12 bases lying between them. Germline V gene sequence: CDR1 GTSNPN, CDR2 SVGIG (reference sequence). This CDR3 is CAWSVLGMGTEAFF. The DNA for the CDR3 is TGTGCCTGGAGTGTACTAGGGATGGGCACTGAAGCTTTCTTT.

The CDR3 reads CAWSVVWYTEAFF. The CDR3 coding sequence is TGTGCCTGGAGTGTAGTGTGGTACACTGAAGCTTTCTTT. The rearrangement links TRBV30 to TRBJ1-1; D is unresolved. V lost 0 bases, J lost 3 bases, and 8 bases lay in between. This CDR3 is built from 13 residues. Germline loops: CDR1 GTSNPN, CDR2 SVGIG (reference sequence).